This entry lists 4 T cell receptor beta chains sequenced from one sample in a study of blood T cell repertoires in COVID-19. TCRdb's copy holds only in-frame clones and misses some; the assay was immunoSEQ multiplex PCR. The repertoire has around 300,000 clones, 90% of them found once; the top ten carry about 1%. What was sequenced was peripheral blood. The receptor source for this set is a woman aged 40 to 50 with COVID-19, enrolled during active disease.

J is TRBJ1-5 and V is TRBV28, with D perhaps matching TRBD1 (5 bases). The V end was cut by 5 bases, the J end by 5 bases, with 10 bases between. Germline V gives CDR1 MDHEN, CDR2 SYDVKM. This CDR3 spans 13 amino acids. The CDR3 loop is CASSITGHQPQHF. The CDR3, as DNA: TGTGCCAGCAGTATCACAGGTCATCAGCCCCAGCATTTT.

This chain's CDR3 is CASSSAGQALYGEQYF. The DNA of the CDR3 is TGTGCCAGCAGCTCCGCCGGACAGGCACTTTATGGGGAGCAGTACTTC. This chain joins TRBV7-2 and TRBJ2-7; 7 bases fit TRBD1. V shed 4 bases, J shed 7 bases, and the junction held 16 bases outside the gene matches. The CDR3 sequence is 16 residues long. Germline CDR1 and CDR2: SGHTA and FQGNSA. Using reference TRBV7-2 and TRBJ2-7 for the parts outside the CDR3, the full variable domain is GAGVSQSPSNKVTEKGKDVELRCDPISGHTALYWYRQSLGQGLEFLIYFQGNSAPDKSGLPSDRFSAERTGGSVSTLTIQRTQQEDSAVYLCASSSAGQALYGEQYFGPGTRLTVT.

The chain is built from TRBV3-1 (or the pseudogene TRBV3-2) and TRBJ2-7; 10 bases fit TRBD2. In germline, CDR1 is LGHDT, CDR2 YNNKEL (reference sequence). This CDR3 region has 15 residues. V was pared by 4 bases and J by 6 bases, with 9 bases of the junction left unmatched. CDR3 bases: TGTGCCAGCAGCCCGGTAGCGGGGGGCCGGGGCGAGCAGTACTTC. Translation: CASSPVAGGRGEQYF.

The chain has TRBV29-1 and TRBJ2-3; D is perhaps TRBD2 (6 bases). The CDR3 runs 15 residues. Germline values: CDR1 SQVTM, CDR2 ANQGSEA. V lost 8 bases, J lost 2 bases, and 20 bases lay in between. The CDR3 spells CSYWPPGLNTDTQYF. CDR3 sequence (DNA): TGCAGCTACTGGCCCCCGGGACTCAACACAGATACGCAGTATTTT.